The clone carrying this T cell receptor (beta chain) has more than one count but fewer than ten. Its matching antigen is unknown. TCRdb reprocessed the RACE reads via MiXCR and lists one record per CDR3 protein. The repertoire holds 250,000 to 300,000 distinct CDR3 sequences, with 7.7% as singletons. This sample stems from a study of human T cells and chemical hapten exposure. Study-wide results and caveats: Expanded TCR sets contained significantly more large CDR3 similarity clusters than controls. High-frequency TCRs, those above 1 in 1000, stayed the same after DPC sensitization.

The CDR3 is made up of 15 amino acids. Trimming shortened V by 1 base and J by 7 bases, and 14 bases separated the two germline ends. Specified time point: pre-sensitization, week 0. Stated treatment: therapeutic diphenylcyclopropenone sensitization with weekly scalp DPC. The source material was whole blood, sampled in connection with sensitization to the hapten diphenylcyclopropenone (DPC). The receptor's source is a man aged 18-30 years with alopecia areata. Some clones in this sample may be carry-over from other donors' samples. V usage is TRBV12-3 or TRBV12-4 and J usage is TRBJ1-3; D uncertain. The CDR3 loop is CASSLVQNSLNTIYF. The CDR3 DNA reads TGTGCCAGCAGTTTAGTACAGAATTCCCTGAACACCATATATTTT.